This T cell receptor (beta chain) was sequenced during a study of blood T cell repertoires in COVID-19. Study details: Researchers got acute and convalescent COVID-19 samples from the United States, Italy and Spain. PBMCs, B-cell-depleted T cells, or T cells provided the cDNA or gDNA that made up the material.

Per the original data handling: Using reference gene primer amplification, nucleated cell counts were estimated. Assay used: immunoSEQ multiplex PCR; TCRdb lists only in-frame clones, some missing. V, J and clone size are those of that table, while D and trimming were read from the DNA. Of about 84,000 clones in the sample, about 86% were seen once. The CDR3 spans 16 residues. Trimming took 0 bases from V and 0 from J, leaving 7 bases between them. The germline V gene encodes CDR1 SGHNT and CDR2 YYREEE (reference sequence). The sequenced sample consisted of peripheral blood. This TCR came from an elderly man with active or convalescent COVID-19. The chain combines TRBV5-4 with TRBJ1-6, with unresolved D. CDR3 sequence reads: CASSLDSSSYNSPLHF. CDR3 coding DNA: TGTGCCAGCAGCTTGGACTCGAGCTCCTATAATTCACCCCTCCACTTT.